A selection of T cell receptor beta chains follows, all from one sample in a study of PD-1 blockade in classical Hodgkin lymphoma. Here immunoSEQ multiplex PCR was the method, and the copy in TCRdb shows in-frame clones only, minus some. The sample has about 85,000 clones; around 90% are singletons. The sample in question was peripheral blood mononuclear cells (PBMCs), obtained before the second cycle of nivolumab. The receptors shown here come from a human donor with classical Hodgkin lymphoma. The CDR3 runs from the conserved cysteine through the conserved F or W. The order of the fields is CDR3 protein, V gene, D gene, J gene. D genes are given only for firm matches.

CDR3: CASSTGERQGAYEQYF
V: TRBV5-1
D: TRBD1
J: TRBJ2-7

CDR3: CASSYSGVTEAFF
V: TRBV19
D: NA
J: TRBJ1-1

CDR3: CASSLGDRGFDEQFF
V: TRBV11-2
D: TRBD1
J: TRBJ2-1

CDR3: CASSRQGANEKLFF
V: TRBV6-1
D: TRBD1
J: TRBJ1-4

CDR3: CATSRGAGTEAFF
V: TRBV15
D: NA
J: TRBJ1-1

CDR3: CASSQAGANVLTF
V: TRBV4-2
D: NA
J: TRBJ2-6

CDR3: CASSTTGEITEAFF
V: TRBV9
D: NA
J: TRBJ1-1

CDR3: CASSPVATAYNEQFF
V: TRBV5-4
D: NA
J: TRBJ2-1

CDR3: CASSLSGAGETEAFF
V: TRBV28
D: NA
J: TRBJ1-1

CDR3: CASSEVGSGGDEQFF
V: TRBV2
D: TRBD2
J: TRBJ2-1

CDR3: CASSLRRGLAGNEQFF
V: TRBV5-6
D: TRBD2
J: TRBJ2-1

CDR3: CASSFAGGGYNEQFF
V: TRBV7-9
D: TRBD2
J: TRBJ2-1

CDR3: CASSPGGANVLTF
V: TRBV6-6
D: NA
J: TRBJ2-6

CDR3: CSVEEGTEAFF
V: TRBV29-1
D: NA
J: TRBJ1-1

CDR3: CASSGTRLYEQYF
V: TRBV2
D: TRBD2
J: TRBJ2-7

CDR3: CASTLRLNTEAFF
V: TRBV5-1
D: NA
J: TRBJ1-1

CDR3: CAWSNGVGEKLFF
V: TRBV30
D: NA
J: TRBJ1-4

CDR3: CSVEVGNGEQYF
V: TRBV29-1
D: NA
J: TRBJ2-7

CDR3: CASSYSAREYEQYF
V: TRBV6-6
D: NA
J: TRBJ2-7

CDR3: CASSYADREPLHF
V: TRBV27
D: NA
J: TRBJ1-6

CDR3: CASSLGDIGREQYF
V: TRBV7-2
D: NA
J: TRBJ2-7

CDR3: CASSLDPAGGPKNIQYF
V: TRBV5-1
D: TRBD2
J: TRBJ2-4

CDR3: CAISDRRNEQFF
V: TRBV10-3
D: NA
J: TRBJ2-1

CDR3: CASSSGQGSNEQFF
V: TRBV13
D: TRBD1
J: TRBJ2-1

CDR3: CSVDGRGGDNTEAFF
V: TRBV29-1
D: NA
J: TRBJ1-1

CDR3: CASSPSRGPSEQYF
V: TRBV18
D: TRBD1
J: TRBJ2-7

CDR3: CASSWARAETQYF
V: TRBV5-4
D: NA
J: TRBJ2-5

CDR3: CASVDTGQGYNEQFF
V: TRBV5-6
D: TRBD1
J: TRBJ2-1

CDR3: CASSLTLSYNEQFF
V: TRBV5-6
D: NA
J: TRBJ2-1

CDR3: CASSPLPGGSAYEQYF
V: TRBV18
D: TRBD2
J: TRBJ2-7

CDR3: CASEGDGKLFF
V: TRBV6-5
D: NA
J: TRBJ1-4

CDR3: CASSLKGLAGYEQYF
V: TRBV5-1
D: TRBD2
J: TRBJ2-7

CDR3: CASSLVPGQGSYEQYF
V: TRBV7-8
D: TRBD1
J: TRBJ2-7

CDR3: CASKGAGVSGTQYF
V: TRBV27
D: NA
J: TRBJ2-5

CDR3: CASSLAVRGNTDTQYF
V: TRBV5-8
D: NA
J: TRBJ2-3

CDR3: CAWSGLTVHGYTF
V: TRBV30
D: NA
J: TRBJ1-2

CDR3: CASRGQRIEQYF
V: TRBV2
D: NA
J: TRBJ2-7

CDR3: CASSGGSGATDTQYF
V: TRBV19
D: NA
J: TRBJ2-3